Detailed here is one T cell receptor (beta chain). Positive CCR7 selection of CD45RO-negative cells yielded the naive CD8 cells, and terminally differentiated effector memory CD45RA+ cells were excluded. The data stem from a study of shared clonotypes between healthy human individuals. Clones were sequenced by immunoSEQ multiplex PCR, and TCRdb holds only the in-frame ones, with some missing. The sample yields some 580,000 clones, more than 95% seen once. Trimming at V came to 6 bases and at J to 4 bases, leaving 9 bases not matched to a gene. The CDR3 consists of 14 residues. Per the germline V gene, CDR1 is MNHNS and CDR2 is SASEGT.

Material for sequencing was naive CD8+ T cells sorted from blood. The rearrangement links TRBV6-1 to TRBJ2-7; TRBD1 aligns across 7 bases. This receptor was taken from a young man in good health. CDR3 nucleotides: TGTGCCAGCAGCGCTAAGGGGGCGTCTTACGAGCAGTACTTC. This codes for CASSAKGASYEQYF.